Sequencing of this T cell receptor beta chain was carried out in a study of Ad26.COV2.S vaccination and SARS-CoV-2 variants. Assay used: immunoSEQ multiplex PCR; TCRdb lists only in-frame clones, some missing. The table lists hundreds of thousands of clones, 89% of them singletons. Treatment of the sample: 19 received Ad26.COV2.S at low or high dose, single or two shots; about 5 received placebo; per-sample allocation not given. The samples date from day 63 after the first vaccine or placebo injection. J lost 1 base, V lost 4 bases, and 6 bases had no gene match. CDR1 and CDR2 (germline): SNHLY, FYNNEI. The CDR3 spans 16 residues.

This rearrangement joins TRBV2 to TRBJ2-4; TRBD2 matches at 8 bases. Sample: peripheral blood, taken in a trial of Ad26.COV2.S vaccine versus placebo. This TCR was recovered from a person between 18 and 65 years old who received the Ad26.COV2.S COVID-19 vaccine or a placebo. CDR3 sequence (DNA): TGTGCCAGCAGTGTCGGAACGGGAGGGGCCAAAAACATTCAGTACTTC. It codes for CASSVGTGGAKNIQYF.